These 15 T cell receptor beta chains share one sample of origin, sequenced in a study of identical twins. TCRdb re-analysed the 5' RACE reads in MiXCR, keeping a single row per CDR3 protein. The sample has fewer than 250,000 distinct CDR3 sequences, approximately 9% seen once. The sequenced sample consisted of memory (CD45RO+) T cells sorted from blood. All receptors derive from a young woman in good health.

Turning to this clonotype: With a much larger clone just one base away, this may be a read error. This chain uses TRBV7-2 with TRBJ2-1; D call uncertain. The last part of the DNA fits TRBJ2-7 better; the J call may be wrong. Germline values: CDR1 SGHTA, CDR2 FQGNSA. The CDR3 sequence is 13 residues long. DNA of the CDR3: TGTGCCAGCAGCTTAGGACTCTACAATGAGCAGTACTTC. Its translation: CASSLGLYNEQYF.

The genes are TRBV6-1 and TRBJ2-1; the D is unclear. Trimming took off 10 bases at V and 0 bases at J, with 13 bases between the two ends. The CDR3 runs to 14 residues. Germline-derived CDR1 and CDR2 are MNHNS and SASEGT. CDR3 nucleotides: TGTGCCACCGAAGAGACCTACTCCTACAATGAGCAGTTCTTC. Protein sequence: CATEETYSYNEQFF.

This rearrangement joins TRBV6-1 to TRBJ1-1; D is undetermined. V lost 7 bases to trimming and J lost 3 bases, with 12 bases between them. Germline CDR1 reads MNHNS; CDR2 reads SASEGT. CDR3 size: 13 residues. The CDR3 nucleotides read TGTGCCAGCAACGGGAAACCCTACACTGAAGCTTTCTTT. Its protein product is CASNGKPYTEAFF.

This clonotype was recorded a few times. The V and J genes are TRBV2 and TRBJ2-1; 12 bases agree with TRBD2. V was pared by 4 bases and J by 2 bases, with 3 bases of the junction left unmatched. Germline V gene data show CDR1 as SNHLY and CDR2 as FYNNEI. The CDR3 extends over 16 amino acids. DNA for the CDR3: TGTGCCAGCAGTGCTAGCGGGAGGGGTACCTACAATGAGCAGTTCTTC. Protein sequence: CASSASGRGTYNEQFF.

The J gene is TRBJ2-3, the V gene TRBV4-1, with D uncertain. Per germline, CDR1 MGHRA and CDR2 YSYEKL. V shed 0 bases and J shed 5 bases, with 6 bases lying between them. This CDR3 has 13 residues. The CDR3 DNA sequence: TGCGCCAGCAGCCAAGACCCCAAAGATACGCAGTATTTT. This translates into CASSQDPKDTQYF.

This clonotype was detected many times. The genes are TRBV7-2 and TRBJ2-7; D perhaps matches TRBD1 (6 bases). Trimming cost V 5 bases and J 1 base, with 18 bases left between them. Germline loops: CDR1 SGHTA, CDR2 FQGNSA. The CDR3 sequence is 16 residues long. The CDR3 protein is CASSMKPGVTSYEQYF. Written as DNA, the CDR3 is TGTGCCAGCAGCATGAAACCAGGGGTGACTTCCTACGAGCAGTACTTC.

J is TRBJ2-6 and V is TRBV7-9; TRBD1 might be the D (6 bases). Germline-derived CDR1 and CDR2 are SEHNR and FQNEAQ (reference sequence). The CDR3 consists of 15 residues. V dropped 8 bases and J dropped 0 bases, with 11 bases sitting between them. CDR3 coding DNA: TGTGCCAGCGGGACATGGATCTCTGGGGCCAACGTCCTGACTTTC. This codes for CASGTWISGANVLTF.

This chain connects TRBV6-1 to TRBJ2-1; TRBD2 aligns across 7 bases. V gave up 8 bases and J gave up 3 bases; unmatched junction bases: 19. The length of the CDR3 is 18 residues. The germline V gene encodes CDR1 MNHNS and CDR2 SASEGT. Here the CDR3 reads CASPTEYMGLQFYNEQFF. As DNA, the CDR3 is TGTGCCAGCCCTACCGAATATATGGGACTACAATTCTACAATGAGCAGTTCTTC.

Many counts were recorded for this clonotype. CDR3 protein: CSARDYRNTEAFF. In DNA, the CDR3 is TGCAGTGCTAGAGATTATCGGAACACTGAAGCTTTCTTT. The rearrangement links TRBV20-1 to TRBJ1-1; D unclear. The CDR3 is made up of 13 amino acids. Between the trimmed V and J ends, which lost 0 bases and 1 base, there was a span of 6 bases. Germline V gives CDR1 DFQATT, CDR2 SNEGSKA (reference sequence).

This chain joins TRBV5-1 and TRBJ2-2; D remains unclear. The germline V and J ends were trimmed by 0 bases and 1 base, with 7 bases remaining between them. Germline V gives CDR1 SGHRS, CDR2 YFSETQ. The CDR3 contains 15 residues. For the CDR3, the DNA is TGCGCCAGCAGCTTGGAATCCGTGAACACCGGGGAGCTGTTTTTT. Protein: CASSLESVNTGELFF.

A few counts support this clonotype. The J gene is TRBJ2-7, the V gene TRBV5-8; D not certain. V was shortened by 5 bases and J by 4 bases, with 10 bases between the two germline ends. The CDR3 has 12 residues. Germline CDR1 is SGHTS and CDR2 is YDEGEE. CDR3 amino acids: CASSPVPYEQYF. CDR3 DNA sequence: TGTGCCAGCAGTCCCGTCCCTTACGAGCAGTACTTC.

This clonotype was seen only a few times. The chain has TRBV14 and TRBJ2-3, with unresolved D. V gave up 4 bases and J gave up 1 base, with 15 bases separating them. Germline V gene sequence: CDR1 SGHDN, CDR2 FVKESK. CDR3 length: 16 amino acids. This CDR3 is CASSPRRGVGTDTQYF. CDR3 bases: TGTGCCAGCAGCCCTCGACGCGGCGTTGGCACAGATACGCAGTATTTT.

This chain uses TRBV4-3 with TRBJ2-7; TRBD2 matches 9 bases. V trimming: 4 bases; J trimming: 3 bases; junction bases outside the gene matches: 7. This CDR3 contains 15 residues. From germline, CDR1 is LGHNA and CDR2 YSLEER. CDR3 sequence: CASSRNSGSVYEQYF. CDR3 nucleotides: TGCGCCAGCAGCCGGAATAGCGGGAGCGTCTACGAGCAGTACTTC.

The chain links TRBV4-2 to TRBJ2-1, with 10 bases matching TRBD2. The CDR3 totals 16 residues. V gave up 5 bases and J gave up 0 bases; unmatched junction bases: 4. Germline values: CDR1 LGHNA, CDR2 YNFKEQ. The CDR3 loop is CASSVQRGGSYNEQFF. CDR3 sequence (DNA): TGTGCCAGCAGCGTCCAGCGGGGGGGCTCCTACAATGAGCAGTTCTTC.

This clonotype was seen repeatedly, ten times or more. The V gene is TRBV7-3, the J gene TRBJ2-1; 9 bases align to TRBD2. Looked up from germline, CDR1 is SGHTA and CDR2 is FQGTGA. This CDR3 is built from 15 residues. The junction had 0 bases not matched to a gene; V was cut back by 1 base and J by 2 bases. This CDR3 is CASSLSGGAYNEQFF. The CDR3 DNA reads as TGTGCCAGCAGCTTAAGCGGGGGGGCCTACAATGAGCAGTTCTTC.